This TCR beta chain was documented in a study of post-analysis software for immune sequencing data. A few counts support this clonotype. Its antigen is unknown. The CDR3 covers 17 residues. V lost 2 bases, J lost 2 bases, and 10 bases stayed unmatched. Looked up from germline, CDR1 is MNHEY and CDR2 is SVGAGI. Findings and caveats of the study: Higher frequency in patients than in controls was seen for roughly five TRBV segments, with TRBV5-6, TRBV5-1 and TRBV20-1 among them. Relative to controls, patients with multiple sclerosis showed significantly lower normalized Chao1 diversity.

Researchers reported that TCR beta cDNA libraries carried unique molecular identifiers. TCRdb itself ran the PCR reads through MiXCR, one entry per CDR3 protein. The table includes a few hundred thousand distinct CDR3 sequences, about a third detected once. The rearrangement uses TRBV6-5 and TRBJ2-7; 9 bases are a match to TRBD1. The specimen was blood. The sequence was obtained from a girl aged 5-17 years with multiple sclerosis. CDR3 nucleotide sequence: TGTGCCAGCAGTTACGATCGTCGGACAGGGGCAACCTACGAGCAGTACTTC. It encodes CASSYDRRTGATYEQYF.